The 22 T cell receptor beta chains presented below share a single source sample, sequenced in a study of blood T cell repertoires in COVID-19. Repertoires were generated with immunoSEQ multiplex PCR, while TCRdb's copy carries only in-frame clones and drops some. The sample records 300,000 to 350,000 clones, around 90% being singletons. Input material: PBMCs or T cells enriched from blood (not recorded which). The receptors here all came from a man younger than 45 who had recovered from COVID-19.

CDR3 coding DNA: TGTGCCAGTAGTGCCTCCGGGACAGTTAATGAAAAACTGTTTTTT. Residues: CASSASGTVNEKLFF. The chain recombines TRBV19 with TRBJ1-4, with 7 bases aligning to TRBD1. This CDR3 region has 15 residues. J lost 4 bases, V lost 5 bases, and 7 bases had no gene match. The germline gives CDR1 LNHDA, CDR2 SQIVND (reference sequence).

This chain links TRBV5-5 with TRBJ2-7; 9 nucleotides match TRBD1. Germline V CDR1 and CDR2: SGHKS, YYEKEE (reference sequence). CDR3 size: 15 residues. With V trimmed by 4 bases and J by 7 bases, 12 bases remained unmatched. This CDR3 is CASSRGQGREGEQYF. The CDR3 nucleotides read TGTGCCAGCAGCCGGGGACAGGGAAGGGAGGGGGAGCAGTACTTC. The full variable domain, with the rest looked up from reference TRBV5-5 and TRBJ2-7, is DAGVTQSPTHLIKTRGQQVTLRCSPISGHKSVSWYQQVLGQGPQFIFQYYEKEERGRGNFPDRFSARQFPNYSSELNVNALLLGDSALYLCASSRGQGREGEQYFGPGTRLTVT.

The V and J genes are TRBV3-1 (or the pseudogene TRBV3-2) and TRBJ2-1, with 10 bases lining up with TRBD1. The V gene end was trimmed by 5 bases and the J gene end by 9 bases; junction bases not matched to a gene: 7. CDR1 is LGHDT, CDR2 YNNKEL, per germline (reference sequence). CDR3 size: 14 residues. CDR3 bases: TGTGCCAGCAGCTGGGACAGGGGCTACGGTGAGCAGTTCTTC. This encodes CASSWDRGYGEQFF.

The chain is built from TRBV13 and TRBJ2-2; TRBD2 aligns across 10 bases. The CDR3 contains 15 residues. V lost 5 bases and J lost 5; bases outside the gene matches: 5. Germline CDR1 reads PRHDT; CDR2 reads FYEKMQ (reference sequence). CDR3 amino acids: CASSRRTSGTGELFF. The DNA of the CDR3 is TGTGCCAGCAGCAGACGGACTAGCGGAACCGGGGAGCTGTTTTTT.

This chain uses TRBV10-1 with TRBJ1-1; D might be TRBD1 (5 bases). V gave up 5 bases and J gave up 0 bases, with 7 bases separating them. The CDR3 contains 13 residues. CDR1 and CDR2 from the germline V gene are WNHNN and SYGVQD (reference sequence). CDR3 coding DNA: TGCGCCAGCAGTCAACAGGTGAACACTGAAGCTTTCTTT. Translating it yields CASSQQVNTEAFF.

The chain links TRBV27 to TRBJ1-6; D ambiguous. Germline loops: CDR1 MNHEY, CDR2 SMNVEV (reference sequence). The CDR3 extends over 16 amino acids. V was shortened by 0 bases and J by 0 bases, with 6 bases between the two germline ends. In DNA form, the CDR3 reads TGTGCCAGCAGTTTATCGTTGAGCTCCTATAATTCACCCCTCCACTTT. Its protein product is CASSLSLSSYNSPLHF.

The CDR3 protein is CASSLLLSGQETQYF. The CDR3 coding sequence is TGTGCCAGCAGCTTATTGCTCAGCGGGCAAGAGACCCAGTACTTC. The genes are TRBV7-9 and TRBJ2-5; maybe TRBD2 (6 bases). The CDR3 length is 15 residues. Looked up from germline, CDR1 is SEHNR and CDR2 is FQNEAQ (reference sequence). The V end was cut by 2 bases, the J end by 2 bases, with 12 bases between.

A note on this clone: The same CDR3 is also encoded by other DNA sequences in this sample. The J gene is TRBJ2-3, the V gene TRBV5-1, with D perhaps matching TRBD1 (6 bases). The V end lost 0 bases, the J end lost 4 bases, and 6 bases lay between the germline ends. Germline V CDR1 and CDR2: SGHRS, YFSETQ. This CDR3 contains 13 residues. The CDR3 spells CASSLDRADTQYF. CDR3 in DNA: TGCGCCAGCAGCTTGGACAGGGCAGATACGCAGTATTTT.

The CDR3 DNA is TGCGCCAGCAGCTGGACACTCGGACAAGGAAGCACAGATACGCAGTATTTT. Its protein is CASSWTLGQGSTDTQYF. The rearrangement uses TRBV5-1 and TRBJ2-3; TRBD1 might be the D (5 bases). Germline V lookup: CDR1 SGHRS, CDR2 YFSETQ. The CDR3 extends over 17 amino acids. Trimming pared 3 bases from V and 0 bases from J, leaving 17 bases between.

The gene calls are TRBV4-1 and TRBJ2-7, with D maybe TRBD1 (6 bases). V lost 3 bases and J 3 bases, leaving 9 bases between the germline ends. CDR1 and CDR2 from the germline V gene are MGHRA and YSYEKL. The CDR3 runs 13 residues. CDR3 sequence reads: CASSHVGGYEQYF. As DNA, the CDR3 is TGCGCCAGCAGCCATGTAGGGGGCTACGAGCAGTACTTC.

This chain uses TRBV5-4 with TRBJ2-5; 10 bases fit TRBD2. This CDR3 contains 16 residues. J was trimmed by 5 bases and V by 0 bases; bases with no gene match: 7. From germline, CDR1 is SGHNT and CDR2 YYREEE (reference sequence). The CDR3 nucleotides read TGTGCCAGCAGCTTGGTAGCGGGGGGCGGTTTCGAGACCCAGTACTTC. Amino acids: CASSLVAGGGFETQYF. The full variable domain, in which reference TRBV5-4 and TRBJ2-5 provide the parts outside the CDR3, is ETGVTQSPTHLIKTRGQQVTLRCSSQSGHNTVSWYQQALGQGPQFIFQYYREEENGRGNFPPRFSGLQFPNYSSELNVNALELDDSALYLCASSLVAGGGFETQYFGPGTRLLVL.

The gene calls are TRBV11-2 and TRBJ1-3; the D gene is possibly TRBD1 (5 bases). CDR3 length: 16 amino acids. V was cut by 0 bases and J by 3 bases, with 12 bases left in between. CDR1 and CDR2 (germline): SGHAT, FQNNGV. Here the CDR3 DNA reads TGTGCCAGCAGCTTAGACAGGGTCTCGGGTGGAAACACCATATATTTT. This sequence encodes CASSLDRVSGGNTIYF.

The rearrangement links TRBV3-1 (or the pseudogene TRBV3-2) to TRBJ1-2; 7 bases agree with TRBD1. Germline V CDR1 and CDR2: LGHDT, YNNKEL (reference sequence). J lost 4 bases, V lost 4 bases, and 3 bases had no gene match. This CDR3 spans 13 amino acids. Written as DNA, the CDR3 is TGTGCCAGCAGCCCTTGGGACAGCTATGGCTACACCTTC. Amino acids: CASSPWDSYGYTF.

This clone was seen more than once but under ten times. The chain combines TRBV4-1 with TRBJ2-1; weak D call: TRBD2 (7 bases). V lost 4 bases, J lost 1 base, and 14 bases lay in between. The CDR3 has 16 amino acids. Germline V lookup: CDR1 MGHRA, CDR2 YSYEKL. CDR3 protein: CASSLGGPGSYNEQFF. The DNA of the CDR3 is TGCGCCAGCAGCCTCGGGGGGCCGGGGTCCTACAATGAGCAGTTCTTC.

This chain joins TRBV5-8 and TRBJ2-7; 10 bases are shared with TRBD2. V was clipped by 1 base and J by 8 bases; unmatched bases: 6. CDR1 and CDR2 (germline): SGHTS, YDEGEE. The CDR3 totals 14 residues. The CDR3 protein is CASSLSSGGVQQYF. DNA of the CDR3: TGTGCCAGCAGCTTGTCTAGCGGGGGCGTCCAGCAGTACTTC.

The chain carries TRBV10-3 and TRBJ1-1, with D unclear. The CDR3 is 14 residues long. V was cut by 2 bases and J by 1 base, with 8 bases left in between. Per germline, CDR1 ENHRY and CDR2 SYGVKD. CDR3 sequence (DNA): TGTGCCATCAGTGAGCCAGAAAAGAACACTGAAGCTTTCTTT. It specifies CAISEPEKNTEAFF.

V is TRBV6-4 and J is TRBJ2-7, with 7 bases lining up with TRBD2. The CDR3 covers 18 residues. The V and J ends lost 6 bases and 2 bases, in that order; junction bases with no gene match: 19. The germline gives CDR1 MRHNA, CDR2 SNTAGT. The CDR3, as DNA: TGTGCCAGCAGATCCCCTATCAGACTAGCAAATAACCCCTACGAGCAGTACTTC. Amino acids: CASRSPIRLANNPYEQYF.

The genes are TRBV7-9 and TRBJ1-2, with unresolved D. The ends were cut back, 5 bases at V and 8 bases at J, with 12 bases in the middle. The CDR3 loop spans 12 amino acids. CDR1 SEHNR and CDR2 FQNEAQ come from the germline V gene (reference sequence). In nucleotides, the CDR3 is TGTGCCAGCAGCCTATTAGACAACGGCTACACCTTC. Residues: CASSLLDNGYTF.

As for this clone: Other nucleotide sequences in the sample specify the same CDR3. The chain couples TRBV6-5 to TRBJ2-7, with D hard to call. The CDR3 extends over 13 amino acids. Germline V lookup: CDR1 MNHEY, CDR2 SVGAGI. V was trimmed by 3 bases and J by 1 base, leaving 7 bases between them. The CDR3 protein is CASSYRGSYEQYF. The CDR3 DNA follows: TGTGCCAGCAGTTATCGCGGTTCCTACGAGCAGTACTTC.

The CDR3 region is CASSQTRAGLLTDTQYF. CDR3 nucleotide sequence: TGTGCCAGCAGTCAGACTAGAGCGGGGCTTCTCACAGATACGCAGTATTTT. The chain has TRBV28 and TRBJ2-3, with 7 bases aligning to TRBD2. CDR1 is MDHEN, CDR2 SYDVKM, per germline. This CDR3 is 17 amino acids long. With V trimmed by 5 bases and J by 2 bases, 13 bases remained unmatched. The complete variable domain, with remaining parts taken from reference TRBV28 and TRBJ2-3, reads DVKVTQSSRYLVKRTGEKVFLECVQDMDHENMFWYRQDPGLGLRLIYFSYDVKMKEKGDIPEGYSVSREKKERFSLILESASTNQTSMYLCASSQTRAGLLTDTQYFGPGTRLTVL.

This sequence joins TRBV5-1 and TRBJ1-2; possible D gene TRBD1, 6 bases. Deletions cut 2 bases from V and 4 bases from J, with 21 bases between. The CDR3 has 17 amino acids. CDR1 is SGHRS, CDR2 YFSETQ, per germline. In DNA, the CDR3 is TGCGCCAGCAGCTTTTCGTCTACAGGGAGACAGTCCTATGGCTACACCTTC. It encodes CASSFSSTGRQSYGYTF.

The chain carries TRBV9 and TRBJ2-5; 9 bases agree with TRBD1. The CDR3 consists of 16 residues. Germline values: CDR1 SGDLS, CDR2 YYNGEE. The J segment lost 1 base and the V segment lost 5 bases, leaving 9 bases of the junction unmatched. CDR3 sequence: CASSATGGHIQETQYF. For the CDR3, the DNA is TGTGCCAGCAGTGCAACAGGGGGCCATATCCAAGAGACCCAGTACTTC.